This record concerns one T cell receptor beta chain sequence. What it binds is not known. Germline V lookup: CDR1 SEHNR, CDR2 FQNEAQ (reference sequence). Trimming left V 1 base short and J 1 base short, with 10 bases between. The CDR3 consists of 15 residues. Graves' hyperthyroidism qualified as stable when ophthalmopathy did not progress within 18 months. The authors took PBMCs from roughly 9.5 ml fresh peripheral blood. The sample comes from a study of T cells in Graves' hyperthyroidism and ophthalmopathy. Study in general: It was at initial diagnosis, before any treatment, that peripheral blood was collected. Overall study results and limits: Most clonotypes expanded in thyroid above 0.001 were likewise present in blood.

Amplification of TCR beta CDR3 regions used RNA as the template. The HTBI primer set was used in a first-round RT-PCR of the TCR CDR3. TCRdb ran MiXCR on the multiplex PCR reads and lists one entry per CDR3 protein. The repertoire holds around 500,000 distinct CDR3 sequences, with approximately 14% as singletons. Sequencing input: blood. This TCR was sampled from a woman aged 35 to 49 with Graves' hyperthyroidism. The rearrangement uses TRBV7-9 and TRBJ2-5, with a weak D call TRBD2 (5 bases). CDR3 amino acids: CASSLEAARQETQYF. For the CDR3, the DNA is TGTGCCAGCAGCTTAGAAGCGGCGCGCCAAGAGACCCAGTACTTC. Full variable domain (remainder filled in from reference TRBV7-9 and TRBJ2-5): DTGVSQNPRHKITKRGQNVTFRCDPISEHNRLYWYRQTLGQGPEFLTYFQNEAQLEKSRLLSDRFSAERPKGSFSTLEIQRTEQGDSAMYLCASSLEAARQETQYFGPGTRLLVL.